The present TCR beta chain was sequenced within a study of blood T cell dynamics during melanoma immunotherapy. Time point: week 3, after first cycle of checkpoint inhibitor. This table comes from immunoSEQ multiplex PCR, and its TCRdb copy is limited to in-frame clones, with some not included. The sample yields approximately 28,000 clones, roughly 84% seen once. Trimming removed 0 bases from V and 3 bases from J; junction bases left unmatched: 13. Germline V gives CDR1 SGHRS, CDR2 YFSETQ. There are 19 residues in the CDR3. The clonotype originates from a human donor with melanoma. The chain links TRBV5-1 to TRBJ2-5; 11 bases agree with TRBD2. The sample in question was blood, obtained from a patient treated with checkpoint blockade. The CDR3 reads CASSLEWSSGRPPEETQYF. CDR3 DNA sequence: TGCGCCAGCAGCTTGGAATGGTCTAGCGGGAGGCCCCCCGAAGAGACCCAGTACTTC.